The clone carrying this T cell receptor beta chain has more than one count but fewer than ten. Its specificity is not known. TCRdb re-derived calls from the RT-PCR reads in MiXCR, one entry per CDR3 protein. The data show 650,000 to 800,000 distinct CDR3 sequences, around a sixth seen once. The CDR3 is made up of 15 amino acids. Trimming pared 1 base from V and 1 base from J, leaving 10 bases between. The germline CDR1 and CDR2 sequences are LGHNA and YSLEER. The record originates from a study of response to subunit inactivated influenza vaccine. Study findings and constraints: It was suggested by the authors that few new T cells are recruited by each seasonal influenza vaccination.

This sequence joins TRBV4-3 and TRBJ2-5, with D perhaps assigned TRBD1 or TRBD2 (5 bases each). This clonotype was sampled from a man over 45 who received an inactivated influenza vaccine. The source material was PBMCs from blood, sampled 5 days after vaccination. CDR3 loop: CASSQVTGTQETQYF. For the CDR3, the DNA is TGCGCCAGCAGCCAAGTGACCGGGACCCAAGAGACCCAGTACTTC.